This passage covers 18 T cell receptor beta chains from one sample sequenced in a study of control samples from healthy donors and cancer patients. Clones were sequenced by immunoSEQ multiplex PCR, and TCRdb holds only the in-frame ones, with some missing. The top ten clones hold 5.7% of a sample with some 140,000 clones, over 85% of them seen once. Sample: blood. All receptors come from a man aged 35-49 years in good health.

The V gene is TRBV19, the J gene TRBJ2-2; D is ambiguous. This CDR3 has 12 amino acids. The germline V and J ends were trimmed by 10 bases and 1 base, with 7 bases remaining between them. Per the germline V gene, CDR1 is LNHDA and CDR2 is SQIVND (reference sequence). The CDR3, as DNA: TGTGCCACCGCAGTGAACACCGGGGAGCTGTTTTTT. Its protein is CATAVNTGELFF.

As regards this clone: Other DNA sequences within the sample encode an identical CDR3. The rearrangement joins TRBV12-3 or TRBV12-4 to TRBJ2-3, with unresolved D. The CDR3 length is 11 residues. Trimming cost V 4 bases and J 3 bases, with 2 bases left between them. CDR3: CASSYTDTQYF. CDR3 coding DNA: TGTGCCAGCAGTTATACAGATACGCAGTATTTT.

The CDR3 coding sequence is TGTGCCAGCAGTCAGGGAGGATTGGGTCAGCCCCAGCATTTT. This translates into CASSQGGLGQPQHF. The J gene is TRBJ1-5, the V gene TRBV2; D perhaps matches TRBD1 (5 bases). Germline-derived CDR1 and CDR2 are SNHLY and FYNNEI. V was cut by 5 bases and J by 6 bases, with 14 bases left in between. This CDR3 comprises 14 residues.

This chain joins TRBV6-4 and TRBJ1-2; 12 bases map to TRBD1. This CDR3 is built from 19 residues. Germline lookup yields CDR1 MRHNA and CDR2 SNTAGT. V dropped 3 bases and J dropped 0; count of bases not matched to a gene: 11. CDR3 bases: TGTGCCAGCAGTGATCCGGGACAGGGGGCCCTTTTCTCTAACTATGGCTACACCTTC. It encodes CASSDPGQGALFSNYGYTF.

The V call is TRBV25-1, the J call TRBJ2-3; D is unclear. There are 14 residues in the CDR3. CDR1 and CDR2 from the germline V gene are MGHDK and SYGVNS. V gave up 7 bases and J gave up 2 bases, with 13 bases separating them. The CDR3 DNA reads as TGTGCCAGCAAGAAGCACGGCAACACAGATACGCAGTATTTT. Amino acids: CASKKHGNTDTQYF.

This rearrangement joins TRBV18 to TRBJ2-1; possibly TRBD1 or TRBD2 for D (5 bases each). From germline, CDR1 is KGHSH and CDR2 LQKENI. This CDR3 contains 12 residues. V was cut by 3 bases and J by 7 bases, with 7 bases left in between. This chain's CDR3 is CASSPGTNEQFF. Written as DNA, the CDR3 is TGTGCCAGCTCACCTGGGACGAATGAGCAGTTCTTC.

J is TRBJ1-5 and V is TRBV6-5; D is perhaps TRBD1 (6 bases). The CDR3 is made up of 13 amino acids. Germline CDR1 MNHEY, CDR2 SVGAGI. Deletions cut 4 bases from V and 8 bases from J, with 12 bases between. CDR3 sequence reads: CASSSPGGKPQHF. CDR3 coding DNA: TGTGCCAGCAGTTCGCCCGGGGGCAAGCCCCAGCATTTT.

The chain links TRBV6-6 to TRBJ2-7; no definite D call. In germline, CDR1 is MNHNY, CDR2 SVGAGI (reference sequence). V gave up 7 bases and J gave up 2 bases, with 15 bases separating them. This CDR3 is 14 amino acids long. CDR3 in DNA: TGTGCCAGCATCCCGGGTCAGCGTCCCTACGAGCAGTACTTC. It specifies CASIPGQRPYEQYF.

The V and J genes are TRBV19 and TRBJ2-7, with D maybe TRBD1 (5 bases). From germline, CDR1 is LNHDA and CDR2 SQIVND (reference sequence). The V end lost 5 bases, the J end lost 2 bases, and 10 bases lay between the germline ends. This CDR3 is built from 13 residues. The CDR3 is CASSLQVTYEQYF. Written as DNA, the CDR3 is TGTGCCAGTAGTCTACAGGTTACCTACGAGCAGTACTTC.

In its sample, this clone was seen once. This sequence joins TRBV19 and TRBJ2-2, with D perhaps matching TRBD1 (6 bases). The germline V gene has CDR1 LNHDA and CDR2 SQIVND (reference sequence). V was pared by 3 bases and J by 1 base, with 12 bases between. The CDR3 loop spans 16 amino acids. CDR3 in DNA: TGTGCCAGTAGTATGGCCGGACAGATGAACACCGGGGAGCTGTTTTTT. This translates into CASSMAGQMNTGELFF. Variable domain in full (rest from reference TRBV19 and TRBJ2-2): DGGITQSPKYLFRKEGQNVTLSCEQNLNHDAMYWYRQDPGQGLRLIYYSQIVNDFQKGDIAEGYSVSREKKESFPLTVTSAQKNPTAFYLCASSMAGQMNTGELFFGEGSRLTVL.

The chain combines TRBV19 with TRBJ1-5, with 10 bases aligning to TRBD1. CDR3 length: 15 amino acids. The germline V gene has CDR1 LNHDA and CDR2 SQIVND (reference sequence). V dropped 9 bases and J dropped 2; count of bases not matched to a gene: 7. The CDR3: CASQSGTGGNQPQHF. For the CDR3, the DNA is TGTGCCAGCCAATCCGGGACAGGGGGCAATCAGCCCCAGCATTTT.

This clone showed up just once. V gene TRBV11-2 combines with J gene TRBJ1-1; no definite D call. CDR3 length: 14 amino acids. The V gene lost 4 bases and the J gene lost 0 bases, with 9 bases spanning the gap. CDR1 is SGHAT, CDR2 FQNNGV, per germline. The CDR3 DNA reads TGTGCCAGCAGCTCGACTGATATGAACACTGAAGCTTTCTTT. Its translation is CASSSTDMNTEAFF.

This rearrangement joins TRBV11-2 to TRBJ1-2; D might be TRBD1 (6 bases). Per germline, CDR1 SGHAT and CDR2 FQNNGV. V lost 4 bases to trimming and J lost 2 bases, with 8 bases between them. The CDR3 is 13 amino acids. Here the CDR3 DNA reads TGTGCCAGCAGCTGGACAGAAAACTATGGCTACACCTTC. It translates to CASSWTENYGYTF.

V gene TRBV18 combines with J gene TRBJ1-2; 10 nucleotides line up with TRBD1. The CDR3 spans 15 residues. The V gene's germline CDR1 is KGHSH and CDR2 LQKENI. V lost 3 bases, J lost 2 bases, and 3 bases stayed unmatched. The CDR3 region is CASSPDRGRNYGYTF. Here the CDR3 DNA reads TGTGCCAGCTCACCCGACAGGGGGCGGAACTATGGCTACACCTTC.

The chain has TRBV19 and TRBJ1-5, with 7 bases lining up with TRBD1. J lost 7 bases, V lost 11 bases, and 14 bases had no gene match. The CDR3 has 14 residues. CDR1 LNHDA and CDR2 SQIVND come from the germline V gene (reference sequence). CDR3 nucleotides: TGTGCCTCCGGGGGTGACAGGGTGGGGCAGCCCCAGCATTTT. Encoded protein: CASGGDRVGQPQHF.

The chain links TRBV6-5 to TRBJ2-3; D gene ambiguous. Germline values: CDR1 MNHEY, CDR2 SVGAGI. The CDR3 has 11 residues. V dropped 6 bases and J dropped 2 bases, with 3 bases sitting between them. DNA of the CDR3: TGTGCCAGCAGGCTCACAGATACGCAGTATTTT. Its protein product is CASRLTDTQYF.

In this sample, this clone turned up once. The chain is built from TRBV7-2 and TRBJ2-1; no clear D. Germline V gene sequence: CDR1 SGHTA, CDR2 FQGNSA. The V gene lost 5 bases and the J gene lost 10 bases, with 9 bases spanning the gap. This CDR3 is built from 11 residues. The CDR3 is CASSLDLEQFF. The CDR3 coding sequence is TGTGCCAGCAGCCTCGACTTAGAGCAGTTCTTC.

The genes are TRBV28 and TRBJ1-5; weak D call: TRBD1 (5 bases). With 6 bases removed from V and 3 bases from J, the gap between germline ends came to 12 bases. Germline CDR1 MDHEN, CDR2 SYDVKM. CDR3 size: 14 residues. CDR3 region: CASSSRGYNQPQHF. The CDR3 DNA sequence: TGTGCCAGCAGCTCCCGGGGGTACAATCAGCCCCAGCATTTT.